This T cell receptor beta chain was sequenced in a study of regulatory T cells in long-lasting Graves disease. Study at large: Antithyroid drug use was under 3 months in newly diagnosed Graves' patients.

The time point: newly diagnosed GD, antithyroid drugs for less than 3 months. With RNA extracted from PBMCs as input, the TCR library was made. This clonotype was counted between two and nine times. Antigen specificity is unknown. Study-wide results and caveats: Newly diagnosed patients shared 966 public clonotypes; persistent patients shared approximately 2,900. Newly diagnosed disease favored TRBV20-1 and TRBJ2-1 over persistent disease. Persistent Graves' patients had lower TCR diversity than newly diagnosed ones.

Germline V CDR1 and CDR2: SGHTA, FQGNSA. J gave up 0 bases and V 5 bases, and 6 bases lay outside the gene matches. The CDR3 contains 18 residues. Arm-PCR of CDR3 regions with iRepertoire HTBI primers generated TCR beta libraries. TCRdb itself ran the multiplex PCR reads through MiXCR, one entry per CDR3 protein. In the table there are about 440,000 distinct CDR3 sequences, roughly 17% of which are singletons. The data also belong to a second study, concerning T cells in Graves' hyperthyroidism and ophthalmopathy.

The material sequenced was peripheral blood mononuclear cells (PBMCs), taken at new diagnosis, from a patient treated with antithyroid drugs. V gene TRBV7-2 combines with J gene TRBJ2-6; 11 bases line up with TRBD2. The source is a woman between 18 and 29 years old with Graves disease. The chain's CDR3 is CASSKRLAGFSGANVLTF. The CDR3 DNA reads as TGTGCCAGCAGCAAACGACTAGCGGGGTTCTCTGGGGCCAACGTCCTGACTTTC.